This T cell receptor (beta chain) was sequenced during a study of blood T cell repertoires in COVID-19. The assay was immunoSEQ multiplex PCR, and TCRdb's table has in-frame clones only and misses some. The repertoire holds approximately 250,000 clones, about 80% seen once, with roughly 4% in the top ten. The clonotype comes from a man under 40 with acute COVID-19. Sequencing was performed on PBMCs or T cells enriched from blood (not recorded which).

The CDR3 here is CASSWGQGLNYGYTF. The CDR3, as DNA: TGTGCCAGCAGTTGGGGACAGGGACTTAACTATGGCTACACCTTC. The chain has TRBV5-8 and TRBJ1-2; 9 bases agree with TRBD1. CDR1 is SGHTS and CDR2 is YDEGEE in the germline V gene. Trimming cost V 5 bases and J 1 base; bases outside gene matches: 6. The CDR3 sequence is 15 residues long.